A single sample is the source of the 10 T cell receptor beta chains below, sequenced in a study of T-cell memory formation after mild COVID-19. TCRdb redid the calling of the 5' RACE reads with MiXCR, one entry per CDR3 protein. The sample shows under 200,000 distinct CDR3 sequences, more than 9% of them seen only once. Specimen: PBMCs or a T cell subset sorted from them (not recorded which). The receptors were sampled from a man aged 18 to 30 who had mild COVID-19 (a few samples of this study predate the infection). Cell type and time point are not known.

There are a few counts of this clonotype. V gene TRBV29-1 combines with J gene TRBJ1-1; 7 positions agree with TRBD1. There are 13 residues in the CDR3. Germline values: CDR1 SQVTM, CDR2 ANQGSEA. The J segment lost 4 bases and the V segment lost 6 bases, leaving 8 bases of the junction unmatched. DNA for the CDR3: TGCAGCGTCGGACAGGCCGGGGGCACTGAAGCTTTCTTT. Translation: CSVGQAGGTEAFF.

This chain links TRBV5-1 with TRBJ1-3; 9 positions agree with TRBD1. CDR1 is SGHRS, CDR2 YFSETQ, per germline. The ends lost 0 bases at V and 4 bases at J; junction bases unmatched: 11. The CDR3 extends over 18 amino acids. This chain's CDR3 is CASSLESDRGLVGNTIYF. The CDR3 nucleotides are TGCGCCAGCAGCTTGGAGTCGGACAGGGGCCTGGTAGGAAACACCATATATTTT.

The chain joins TRBV6-5 to TRBJ1-3; tentatively, D is TRBD1 (5 bases). CDR3 length equals 15 residues. Germline CDR1 MNHEY, CDR2 SVGAGI. Trimming removed 0 bases at V and 1 base at J, with 7 bases between. CDR3 protein: CASSYSRVSGNTIYF. For the CDR3, the DNA is TGTGCCAGCAGTTACTCCAGGGTGTCTGGAAACACCATATATTTT.

This clonotype appeared a few times. The genes are TRBV5-1 and TRBJ1-4; D gene ambiguous. The length of the CDR3 is 13 residues. Germline CDR1 and CDR2: SGHRS and YFSETQ. V lost 0 bases and J 10 bases, leaving 10 bases between the germline ends. CDR3 nucleotides: TGCGCCAGCAGCTTGGGGCAGGATGGAAAACTGTTTTTT. Translating gives CASSLGQDGKLFF.

This chain connects TRBV20-1 to TRBJ1-1, with 7 positions matching TRBD1. Trimming cost V 4 bases and J 6 bases; bases outside gene matches: 11. Germline V lookup: CDR1 DFQATT, CDR2 SNEGSKA (reference sequence). This CDR3 is 14 amino acids long. The CDR3 DNA reads TGCAGTGCTAAGGGGAGGACAGGCGTCTCTGAAGCTTTCTTT. Its translation: CSAKGRTGVSEAFF.

The chain combines TRBV19 with TRBJ2-1; D is uncertain. With 5 bases removed from V and 7 bases from J, the gap between germline ends came to 12 bases. The CDR3 consists of 13 residues. Germline V gene sequence: CDR1 LNHDA, CDR2 SQIVND (reference sequence). As DNA, the CDR3 is TGTGCCAGTAGTTCTCAGAACGGAAATGAGCAGTTCTTC. The encoded protein is CASSSQNGNEQFF. Variable domain in full (rest from reference TRBV19 and TRBJ2-1): DGGITQSPKYLFRKEGQNVTLSCEQNLNHDAMYWYRQDPGQGLRLIYYSQIVNDFQKGDIAEGYSVSREKKESFPLTVTSAQKNPTAFYLCASSSQNGNEQFFGPGTRLTVL.

This clonotype was detected ten times or more. The V gene is TRBV7-2, the J gene TRBJ2-5; TRBD1 matches at 7 bases. Germline trimming cut 6 bases from V and 3 bases from J; bases unmatched to any gene: 4. The CDR3 is 13 amino acids. Per germline, CDR1 SGHTA and CDR2 FQGNSA. The CDR3 region has the DNA TGTGCCAGCAGGAAAGGACAGGAAGAGACCCAGTACTTC. It specifies CASRKGQEETQYF.

This chain uses TRBV9 with TRBJ2-5; TRBD2 matches 9 bases. Per germline, CDR1 SGDLS and CDR2 YYNGEE. The CDR3 loop spans 18 amino acids. V gave up 0 bases and J gave up 2 bases; unmatched junction bases: 11. The CDR3 coding sequence is TGTGCCAGCAGCGTAGCTATTAGCGGGGGCCGGGAGCAAGAGACCCAGTACTTC. Residues: CASSVAISGGREQETQYF.

This clonotype was detected only a few times. CDR3 amino acids: CASSVRGTGDSPLHF. DNA for the CDR3: TGTGCCAGCAGTGTACGGGGGACAGGGGATTCACCCCTCCACTTT. The chain is built from TRBV12-3 or TRBV12-4 and TRBJ1-6; 10 bases match TRBD1. The V segment lost 5 bases and the J segment 8 bases; nucleotides outside the gene matches: 6. The CDR3 consists of 15 residues.

The chain joins TRBV20-1 to TRBJ1-4; 7 nucleotides agree with TRBD1. CDR1 and CDR2 (germline): DFQATT, SNEGSKA (reference sequence). Trimming at V came to 6 bases and at J to 6 bases, leaving 7 bases not matched to a gene. The CDR3 covers 13 residues. CDR3 in amino acids: CSANRGEDEKLFF. The CDR3 DNA follows: TGCAGTGCGAACAGGGGAGAGGATGAAAAACTGTTTTTT.